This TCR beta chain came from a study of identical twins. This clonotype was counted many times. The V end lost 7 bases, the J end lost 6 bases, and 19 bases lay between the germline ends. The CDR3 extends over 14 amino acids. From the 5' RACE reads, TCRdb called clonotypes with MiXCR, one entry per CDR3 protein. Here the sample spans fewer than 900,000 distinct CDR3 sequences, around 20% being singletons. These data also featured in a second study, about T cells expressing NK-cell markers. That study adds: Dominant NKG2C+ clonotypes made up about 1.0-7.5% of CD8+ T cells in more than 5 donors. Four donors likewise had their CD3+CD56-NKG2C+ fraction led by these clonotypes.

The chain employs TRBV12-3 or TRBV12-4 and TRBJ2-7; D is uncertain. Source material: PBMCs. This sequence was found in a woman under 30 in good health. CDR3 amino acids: CASKRTAIEVEQYF. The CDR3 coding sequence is TGTGCCAGCAAACGGACCGCGATTGAGGTCGAGCAGTACTTC.